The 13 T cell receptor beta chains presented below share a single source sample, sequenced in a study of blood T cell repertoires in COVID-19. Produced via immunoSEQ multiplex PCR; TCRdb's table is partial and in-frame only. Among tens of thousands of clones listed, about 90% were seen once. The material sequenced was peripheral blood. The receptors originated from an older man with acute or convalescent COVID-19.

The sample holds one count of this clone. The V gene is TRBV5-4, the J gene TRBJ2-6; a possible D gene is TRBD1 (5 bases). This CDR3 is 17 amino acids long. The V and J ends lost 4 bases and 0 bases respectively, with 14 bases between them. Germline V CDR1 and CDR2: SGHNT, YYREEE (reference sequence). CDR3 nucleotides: TGTGCCAGCAGCCGTACCCAGGGAAACTCTGGGGCCAACGTCCTGACTTTC. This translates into CASSRTQGNSGANVLTF.

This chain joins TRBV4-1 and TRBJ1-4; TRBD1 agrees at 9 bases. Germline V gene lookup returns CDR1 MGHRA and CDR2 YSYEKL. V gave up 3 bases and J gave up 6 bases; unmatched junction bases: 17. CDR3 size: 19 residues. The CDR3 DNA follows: TGCGCCAGCAGCCATTTTTTCAGGTTGGACGGGACAGGGTATGAAAAACTGTTTTTT. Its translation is CASSHFFRLDGTGYEKLFF.

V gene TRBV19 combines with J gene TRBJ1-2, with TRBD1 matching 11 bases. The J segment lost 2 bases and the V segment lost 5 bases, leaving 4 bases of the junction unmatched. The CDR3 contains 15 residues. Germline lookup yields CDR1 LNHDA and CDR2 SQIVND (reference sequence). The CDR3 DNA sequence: TGTGCCAGTAGTGGACAGGGGGCGCGGAACTATGGCTACACCTTC. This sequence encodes CASSGQGARNYGYTF.

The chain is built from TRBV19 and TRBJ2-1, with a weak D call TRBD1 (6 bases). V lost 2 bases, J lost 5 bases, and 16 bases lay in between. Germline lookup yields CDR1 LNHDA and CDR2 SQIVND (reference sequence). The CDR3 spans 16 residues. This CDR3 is CASSIRYRANDNEQFF. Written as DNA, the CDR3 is TGTGCCAGTAGTATACGTTACAGGGCGAACGACAATGAGCAGTTCTTC.

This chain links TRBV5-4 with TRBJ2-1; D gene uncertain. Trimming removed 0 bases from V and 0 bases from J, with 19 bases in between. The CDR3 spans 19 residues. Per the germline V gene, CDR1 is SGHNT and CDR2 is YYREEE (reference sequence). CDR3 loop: CASSLVLKTPRFSYNEQFF. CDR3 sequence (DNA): TGTGCCAGCAGCTTGGTACTCAAGACTCCCCGATTCTCCTACAATGAGCAGTTCTTC.

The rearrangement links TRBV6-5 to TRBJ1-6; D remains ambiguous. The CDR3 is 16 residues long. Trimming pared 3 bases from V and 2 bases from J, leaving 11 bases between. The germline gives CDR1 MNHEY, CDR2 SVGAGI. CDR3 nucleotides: TGTGCCAGCAGTTATCCCGGGGTACCCTATAATTCACCCCTCCACTTT. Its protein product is CASSYPGVPYNSPLHF.

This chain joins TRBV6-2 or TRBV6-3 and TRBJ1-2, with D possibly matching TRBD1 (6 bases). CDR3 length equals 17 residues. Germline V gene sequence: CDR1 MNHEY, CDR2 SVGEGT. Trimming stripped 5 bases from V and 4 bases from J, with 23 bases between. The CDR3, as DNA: TGTGCCAGCAGTCAATACGCGACAGGCCTACTGAGCTATGGCTACACCTTC. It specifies CASSQYATGLLSYGYTF.

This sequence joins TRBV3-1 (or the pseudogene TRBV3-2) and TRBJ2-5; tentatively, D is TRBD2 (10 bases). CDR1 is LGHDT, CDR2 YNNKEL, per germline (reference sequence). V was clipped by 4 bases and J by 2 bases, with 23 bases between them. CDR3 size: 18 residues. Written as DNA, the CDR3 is TGTGCCAGCAGCCCACAGGGGGCAAGGACTAGCGGACAAGAGACCCAGTACTTC. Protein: CASSPQGARTSGQETQYF.

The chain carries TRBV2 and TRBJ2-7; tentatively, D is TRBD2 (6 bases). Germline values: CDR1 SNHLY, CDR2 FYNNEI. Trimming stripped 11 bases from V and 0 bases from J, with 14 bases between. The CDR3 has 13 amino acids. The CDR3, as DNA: TGTGCCGGCGGGGACGGCGGCTCCTACGAGCAGTACTTC. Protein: CAGGDGGSYEQYF.

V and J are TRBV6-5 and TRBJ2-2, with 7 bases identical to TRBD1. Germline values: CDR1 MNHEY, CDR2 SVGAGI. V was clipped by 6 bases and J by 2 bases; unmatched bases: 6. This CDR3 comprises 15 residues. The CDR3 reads CASRPGQLNTGELFF. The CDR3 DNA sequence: TGTGCCAGCAGACCGGGACAGCTTAACACCGGGGAGCTGTTTTTT.

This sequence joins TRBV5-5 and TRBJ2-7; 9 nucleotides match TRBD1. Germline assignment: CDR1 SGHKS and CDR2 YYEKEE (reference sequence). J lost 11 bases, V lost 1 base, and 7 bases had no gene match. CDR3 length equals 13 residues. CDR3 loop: CASSLRGQGVEYF. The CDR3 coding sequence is TGTGCCAGCAGCTTGAGGGGACAGGGTGTGGAGTACTTC.

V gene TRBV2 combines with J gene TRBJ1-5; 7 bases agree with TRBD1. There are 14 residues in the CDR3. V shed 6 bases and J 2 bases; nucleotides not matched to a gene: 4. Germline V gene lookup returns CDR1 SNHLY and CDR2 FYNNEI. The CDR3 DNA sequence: TGTGCCAGCAGCCTAACAGGGGGCAATCAGCCCCAGCATTTT. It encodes CASSLTGGNQPQHF.

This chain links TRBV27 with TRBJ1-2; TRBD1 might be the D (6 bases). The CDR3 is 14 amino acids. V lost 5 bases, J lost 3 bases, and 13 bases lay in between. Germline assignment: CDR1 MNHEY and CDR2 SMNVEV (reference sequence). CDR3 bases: TGTGCCAGCAGTAACCACAGGGCTGACTATGGCTACACCTTC. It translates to CASSNHRADYGYTF.